The rows below give T cell receptor beta chains drawn from one sample of a study of monozygotic twins with inflammatory bowel disease. With the 5' RACE reads reprocessed, TCRdb shows one record per CDR3 protein and no DNA. In total, the table holds about 160,000 distinct CDR3 sequences. Material: blood. All receptors derive from a human donor with ulcerative colitis or Crohn's disease, or a healthy co-twin of an affected twin (not recorded which). The CDR3 runs from the conserved cysteine through the conserved F or W.

J: TRBJ2-7; length: 13; V: TRBV7-9; CDR3: CASSLGYSREQYF
J: TRBJ1-5; length: 14; V: TRBV7-6; CDR3: CASSLSTDNQPQHF
J: TRBJ2-2; length: 18; V: TRBV6-5; CDR3: CASSYSKLRGRGTGELFF
J: TRBJ2-3; length: 15; V: TRBV12-3/TRBV12-4; CDR3: CASSLEGGSTDTQYF
J: TRBJ2-1; length: 14; V: TRBV24-1; CDR3: CATSDLSGYNEQFF
J: TRBJ2-1; length: 15; V: TRBV4-3; CDR3: CASSQEIGRMDEQFF
J: TRBJ2-2; length: 12; V: TRBV5-1; CDR3: CASRGAAGELFF
J: TRBJ1-5; length: 14; V: TRBV12-3/TRBV12-4; CDR3: CASSSQGSNQPQHF
J: TRBJ2-1; length: 12; V: TRBV24-1; CDR3: CATSDSLREQFF
J: TRBJ2-2; length: 16; V: TRBV6-2/TRBV6-3; CDR3: CASSTGGGSNTGELFF
J: TRBJ2-5; length: 12; V: TRBV5-1; CDR3: CASNQVQETQYF
J: TRBJ2-7; length: 13; V: TRBV6-5; CDR3: CASRMPGTNEQYF
J: TRBJ2-3; length: 14; V: TRBV7-2; CDR3: CASSPPDLSDTQYF
J: TRBJ1-1; length: 14; V: TRBV10-2; CDR3: CASSEIGRNTEAFF
J: TRBJ2-4; length: 16; V: TRBV28; CDR3: CASSSSVRLAKNIQYF
J: TRBJ2-1; length: 18; V: TRBV19; CDR3: CASSAGTSGRRGWNEQFF
J: TRBJ1-6; length: 16; V: TRBV12-3/TRBV12-4; CDR3: CASTLISGTGHSPLHF
J: TRBJ1-1; length: 15; V: TRBV9; CDR3: CASSVVGGFGTEAFF
J: TRBJ2-5; length: 15; V: TRBV9; CDR3: CASSPDGWLGETQYF
J: TRBJ1-3; length: 13; V: TRBV20-1; CDR3: CSATMSSGNTIYF
J: TRBJ2-7; length: 15; V: TRBV29-1; CDR3: CSVEDVASGTLEQYF
J: TRBJ1-6; length: 15; V: TRBV2; CDR3: CASSEEGAVGSPLHF
J: TRBJ2-5; length: 16; V: TRBV3-1; CDR3: CASSLGLAGGEETQYF
J: TRBJ2-7; length: 14; V: TRBV5-1; CDR3: CASSLVQGGYEQYF
J: TRBJ2-7; length: 11; V: TRBV19; CDR3: CASTKGYEQYF
J: TRBJ2-5; length: 13; V: TRBV5-6; CDR3: CASSLARRETQYF
J: TRBJ2-2; length: 14; V: TRBV20-1; CDR3: CSALGRPNAGELFF
J: TRBJ2-2; length: 16; V: TRBV19; CDR3: CASTTNYRRNTGELFF
J: TRBJ2-1; length: 18; V: TRBV19; CDR3: CASSISAGGPEGNGEQFF
J: TRBJ2-1; length: 14; V: TRBV5-1; CDR3: CASSLGGPMSEQFF
J: TRBJ1-6; length: 18; V: TRBV20-1; CDR3: CSAPLKPGQGSPNSPLHF
J: TRBJ1-2; length: 14; V: TRBV10-3; CDR3: CAISGTGTNYGYTF
J: TRBJ2-1; length: 13; V: TRBV19; CDR3: CASSIRLGNEQFF
J: TRBJ2-7; length: 14; V: TRBV28; CDR3: CASTSGGLAYEQYF
J: TRBJ1-2; length: 15; V: TRBV7-9; CDR3: CASSLEAGANYGYTF
J: TRBJ1-2; length: 15; V: TRBV24-1; CDR3: CATSDPNRDSYGYTF
J: TRBJ2-3; length: 15; V: TRBV2; CDR3: CASKTGREGHRTQYF
J: TRBJ2-1; length: 13; V: TRBV6-1; CDR3: CASSETTCNEQFF
J: TRBJ1-4; length: 17; V: TRBV19; CDR3: CASSIGSPGPGGEKLFF
J: TRBJ2-5; length: 11; V: TRBV7-9; CDR3: CASSLIGTQYF
J: TRBJ2-7; length: 15; V: TRBV3-1; CDR3: CASSQDRGVTYEQYF
J: TRBJ2-7; length: 15; V: TRBV12-3/TRBV12-4; CDR3: CASSNPGTGPYEQYF
J: TRBJ2-7; length: 16; V: TRBV6-1; CDR3: CASSSTGGLGSYEQYF
J: TRBJ1-1; length: 12; V: TRBV20-1; CDR3: CSAPYGGTEAFF
J: TRBJ2-1; length: 13; V: TRBV7-3; CDR3: CASSFARGNEQFF
J: TRBJ2-7; length: 14; V: TRBV5-6; CDR3: CASALILGDYEQYF
J: TRBJ1-1; length: 16; V: TRBV6-2/TRBV6-3; CDR3: CASVSLRGTVNTEAFF
J: TRBJ2-5; length: 14; V: TRBV28; CDR3: CASSLMTEGETQYF
J: TRBJ2-7; length: 14; V: TRBV28; CDR3: CASMHEGESYEQYF
J: TRBJ2-6; length: 17; V: TRBV5-4; CDR3: CASSPRGSPAGANVLTF
J: TRBJ2-2; length: 18; V: TRBV5-1; CDR3: CASSFGLAGGRDTGELFF
J: TRBJ2-4; length: 16; V: TRBV10-1; CDR3: CASSATRTGKKNIQYF
J: TRBJ2-3; length: 15; V: TRBV7-2; CDR3: CASSLTGFITDTQYF
J: TRBJ2-5; length: 14; V: TRBV7-6; CDR3: CASSPTGVQETQYF